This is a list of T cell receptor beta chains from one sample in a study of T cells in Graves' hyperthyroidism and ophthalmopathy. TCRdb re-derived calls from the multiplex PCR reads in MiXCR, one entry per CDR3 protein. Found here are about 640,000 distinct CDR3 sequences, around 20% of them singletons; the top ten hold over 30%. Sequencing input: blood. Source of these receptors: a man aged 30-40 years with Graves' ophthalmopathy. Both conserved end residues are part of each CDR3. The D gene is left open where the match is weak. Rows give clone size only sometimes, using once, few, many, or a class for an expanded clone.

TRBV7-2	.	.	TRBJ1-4	TGTGCCAGCAGCTCGACGGGGGGGGAACATGAAAAACTGTTTTTT	CASSSTGGEHEKLFF
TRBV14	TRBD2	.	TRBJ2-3	TGTGCCACCGGACTAGCGGGAGCAGATACGCAGTATTTT	CATGLAGADTQYF
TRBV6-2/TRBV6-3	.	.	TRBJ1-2	TGTGCCAGCAGTTACAGCCGACAGACAACTTATGGCTACACCTTC	CASSYSRQTTYGYTF
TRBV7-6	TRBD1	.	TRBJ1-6	TGTGCCAGCAGCTTAGCGCATCGAGACAGGGGGGGATCACCCCTCCACTTT	CASSLAHRDRGGSPLHF
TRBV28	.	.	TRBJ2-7	TGTGCCAGCAGTTTCCCGCCCGAGGGTTTCTCCTACGAGCAGTACTTC	CASSFPPEGFSYEQYF
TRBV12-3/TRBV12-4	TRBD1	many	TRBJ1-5	TGTGCCAGCGGGACAGGGATTAGCAATCAGCCCCAGCATTTT	CASGTGISNQPQHF
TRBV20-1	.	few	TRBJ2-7	TGCAGTGCTAGAACCGAATCCACCCACTCCTACGAGCAGTACTTC	CSARTESTHSYEQYF
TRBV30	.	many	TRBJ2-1	TGTGCCTGGAGTGGAATGGGAAATGAGCAGTTCTTC	CAWSGMGNEQFF
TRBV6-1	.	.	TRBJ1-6	TGTGCCAGCAGCTTCCCGTCAGGGGACAATTCACCCCTCCACTTT	CASSFPSGDNSPLHF
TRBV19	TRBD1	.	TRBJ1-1	TGTGCCAGTACTCCCGGGACAGGGACTATGAACACTGAAGCTTTCTTT	CASTPGTGTMNTEAFF
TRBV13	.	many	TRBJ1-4	TGTGCCAGCAGCCCAAGGGGTTGGGGCAGAGCCCCTGATGGTAATGAAAAACTGTTTTTT	CASSPRGWGRAPDGNEKLFF
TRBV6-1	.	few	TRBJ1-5	TGTGCCAGCATCCCCGGCGAGAGCTCTTATCAGCCCCAGCATTTT	CASIPGESSYQPQHF
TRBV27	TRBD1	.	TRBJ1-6	TGTGCCAGCAGTTTAGGGACAGGGTGGACACCCCTCCACTTT	CASSLGTGWTPLHF
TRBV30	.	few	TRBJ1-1	TGTGCCTGGAAACTTTACACTGAAGCTTTCTTT	CAWKLYTEAFF
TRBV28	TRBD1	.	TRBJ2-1	TGTGCCAGCAGCTTAACAGGGGGCAGGAATGAGCAGTTCTTC	CASSLTGGRNEQFF
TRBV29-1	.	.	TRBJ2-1	TGCAGCGTTGGCCCGATTTTAGCTTTGGCTGAGCAGTTCTTC	CSVGPILALAEQFF
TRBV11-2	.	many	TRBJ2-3	TGTGCCAGCAGCTTAGGTGGTGGTAGCACAGATACGCAGTATTTT	CASSLGGGSTDTQYF
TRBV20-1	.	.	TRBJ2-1	TGCAGTGCCTGGGGGACGGAGTACAATGAGCAGTTCTTC	CSAWGTEYNEQFF
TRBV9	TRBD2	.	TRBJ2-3	TGTGCCAGCAGCGTAGCTCTTACTAGCGGGAGTGATACGCAGTATTTT	CASSVALTSGSDTQYF
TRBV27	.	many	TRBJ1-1	TGTGCCAGCAGTTCTCCAGAGCTGAACACTGAAGCTTTCTTT	CASSSPELNTEAFF
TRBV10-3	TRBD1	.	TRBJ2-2	TGTGCCATCAGTGAGCCGAACAGGGGGACCGGGGAGCTGTTTTTT	CAISEPNRGTGELFF
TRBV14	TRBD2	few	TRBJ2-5	TGTGCCAGCAGCTATTGGACTAGCGGAAGGAAGGAGACCCAGTACTTC	CASSYWTSGRKETQYF
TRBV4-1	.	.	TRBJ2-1	TGCGCCAGCAGCCAAGCTTGGGGGGCCAATGAGCAGTTCTTC	CASSQAWGANEQFF
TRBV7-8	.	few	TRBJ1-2	TGTGCCAGCAGTTACCCCCAGGACATGATGGGTGGCTACACCTTC	CASSYPQDMMGGYTF
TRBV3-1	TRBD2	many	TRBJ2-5	TGTGCCAGCAGCCCGCCCAGCGGGAGGGCCGCAGAGACCCAGTACTTC	CASSPPSGRAAETQYF
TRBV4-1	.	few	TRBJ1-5	TGCGCCAGCAGGCGTACCCCGTGGGGGGATCAGCCCCAGCATTTT	CASRRTPWGDQPQHF
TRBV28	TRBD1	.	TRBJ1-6	TGTGCCAGCAACCCAGGGGGTCGGAATTCACCCCTCCACTTT	CASNPGGRNSPLHF
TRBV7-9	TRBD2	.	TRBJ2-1	TGTGCCAGCAGCCCAACGGGACTAGCGTTATCCTACAATGAGCAGTTCTTC	CASSPTGLALSYNEQFF
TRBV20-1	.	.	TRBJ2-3	TGCAGTGCTAGTAGCCGGGATACGCAGTATTTT	CSASSRDTQYF
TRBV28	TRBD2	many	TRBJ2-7	TGTGCCAGCAGAGTCGGACTAGCGTCCTACGAGCAGTACTTC	CASRVGLASYEQYF
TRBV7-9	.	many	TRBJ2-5	TGTGCCAGCAGCTCCTCCCACGAAGGGGGTCCGGAGACCCAGTACTTC	CASSSSHEGGPETQYF
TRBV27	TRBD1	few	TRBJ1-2	TGTGCCAGCAGTTTGGACAGGGGGCTTGTCGGCTACACCTTC	CASSLDRGLVGYTF
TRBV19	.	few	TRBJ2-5	TGTGCCAGTAGCCCGGGGCCGGAGGGACAGCTAAAAGAGACCCAGTACTTC	CASSPGPEGQLKETQYF
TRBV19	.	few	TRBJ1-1	TGTGCCAGTAGTATAACGGCAGTAAGCGAAGCTTTCTTT	CASSITAVSEAFF
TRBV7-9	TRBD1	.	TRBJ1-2	TGTGCCAGCAGTTTCGACAGGGACTCTAACTATGGCTACACCTTC	CASSFDRDSNYGYTF
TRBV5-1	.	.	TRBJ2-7	TGCGCCAGCAGCTTGGAAGGGGTGTCGAGGCAGTACTTC	CASSLEGVSRQYF
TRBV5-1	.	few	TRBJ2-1	TGCGCCAGCAGCTCCCGCGCAGAGAGCTCCTACAATGAGCAGTTCTTC	CASSSRAESSYNEQFF
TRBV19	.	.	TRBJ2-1	TGTGCCAGTAGTATATCAGGGCCGGTAAATGAGCAGTCCTTC	CASSISGPVNEQSF